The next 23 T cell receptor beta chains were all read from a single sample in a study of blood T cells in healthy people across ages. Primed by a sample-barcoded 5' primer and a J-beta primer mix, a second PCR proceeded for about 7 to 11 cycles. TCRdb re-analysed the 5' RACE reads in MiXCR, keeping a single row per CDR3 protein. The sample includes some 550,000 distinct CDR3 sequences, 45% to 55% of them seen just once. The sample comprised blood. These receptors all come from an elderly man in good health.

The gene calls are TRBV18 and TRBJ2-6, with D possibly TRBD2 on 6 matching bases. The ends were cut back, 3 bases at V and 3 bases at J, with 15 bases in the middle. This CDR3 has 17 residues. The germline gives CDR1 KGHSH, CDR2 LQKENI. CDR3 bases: TGTGCCAGCTCACCTCGGAGGGGCTCGTTTGGGGCCAACGTCCTGACTTTC. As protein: CASSPRRGSFGANVLTF.

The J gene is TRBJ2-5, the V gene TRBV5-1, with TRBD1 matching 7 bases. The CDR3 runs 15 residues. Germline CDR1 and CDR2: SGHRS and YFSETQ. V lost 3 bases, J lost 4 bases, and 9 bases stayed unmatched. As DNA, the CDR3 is TGCGCCAGCAGCTACCGACAGGGAGATCGAGAGACCCAGTACTTC. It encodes CASSYRQGDRETQYF. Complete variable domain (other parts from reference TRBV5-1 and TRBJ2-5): KAGVTQTPRYLIKTRGQQVTLSCSPISGHRSVSWYQQTPGQGLQFLFEYFSETQRNKGNFPGRFSGRQFSNSRSEMNVSTLELGDSALYLCASSYRQGDRETQYFGPGTRLLVL.

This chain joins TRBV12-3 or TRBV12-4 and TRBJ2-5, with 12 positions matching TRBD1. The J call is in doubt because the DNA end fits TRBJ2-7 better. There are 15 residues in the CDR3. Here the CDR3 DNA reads TGTGCCAGCAGCCACATCCGGGACAGGGGGCTCGAGCAGTACTTC. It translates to CASSHIRDRGLEQYF.

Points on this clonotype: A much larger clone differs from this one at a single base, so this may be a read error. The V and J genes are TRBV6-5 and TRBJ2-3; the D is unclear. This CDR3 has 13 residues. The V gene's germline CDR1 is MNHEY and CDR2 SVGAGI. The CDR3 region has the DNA TGTGCCGGCAGTTACGACCCCACAGATACGCAGTATTTT. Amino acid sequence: CAGSYDPTDTQYF.

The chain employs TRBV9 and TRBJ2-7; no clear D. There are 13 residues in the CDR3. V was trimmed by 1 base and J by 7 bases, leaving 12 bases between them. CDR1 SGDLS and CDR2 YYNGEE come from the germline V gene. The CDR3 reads CASSVTRPGEQYF. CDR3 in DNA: TGTGCCAGCAGCGTAACTCGCCCTGGTGAGCAGTACTTC.

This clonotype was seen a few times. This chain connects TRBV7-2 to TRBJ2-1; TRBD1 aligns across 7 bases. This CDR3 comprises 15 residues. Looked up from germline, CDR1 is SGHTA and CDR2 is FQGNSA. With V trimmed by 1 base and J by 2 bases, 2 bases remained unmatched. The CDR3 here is CASSLDRGAYNEQFF. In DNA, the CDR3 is TGTGCCAGCAGCTTAGACAGGGGTGCCTACAATGAGCAGTTCTTC.

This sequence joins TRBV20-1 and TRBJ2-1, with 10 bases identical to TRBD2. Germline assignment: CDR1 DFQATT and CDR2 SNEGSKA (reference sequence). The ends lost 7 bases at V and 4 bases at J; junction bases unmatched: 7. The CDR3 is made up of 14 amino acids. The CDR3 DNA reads TGCAGTGTCGCGGGGACTAGCGCGTACAATGAGCAGTTCTTC. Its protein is CSVAGTSAYNEQFF.

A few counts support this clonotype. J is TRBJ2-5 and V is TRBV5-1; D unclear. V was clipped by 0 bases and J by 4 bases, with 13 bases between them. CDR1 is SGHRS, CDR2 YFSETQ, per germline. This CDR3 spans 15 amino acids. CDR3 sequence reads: CASSLVALPGETQYF. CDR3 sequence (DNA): TGCGCCAGCAGCTTGGTGGCTCTTCCGGGAGAGACCCAGTACTTC.

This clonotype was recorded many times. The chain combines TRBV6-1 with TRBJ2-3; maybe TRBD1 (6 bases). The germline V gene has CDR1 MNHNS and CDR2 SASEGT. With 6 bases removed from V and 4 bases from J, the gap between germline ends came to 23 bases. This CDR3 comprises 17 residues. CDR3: CASSRGTGIYTPDTQYF. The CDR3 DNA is TGTGCCAGCAGCCGGGGAACAGGGATATATACACCAGATACGCAGTATTTT.

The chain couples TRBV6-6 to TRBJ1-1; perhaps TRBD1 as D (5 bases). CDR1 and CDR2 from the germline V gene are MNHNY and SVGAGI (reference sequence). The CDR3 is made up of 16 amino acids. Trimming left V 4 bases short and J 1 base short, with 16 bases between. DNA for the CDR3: TGTGCCAGCAGTTCCCGGAGTGGGGCCCGGAACACTGAAGCTTTCTTT. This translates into CASSSRSGARNTEAFF.

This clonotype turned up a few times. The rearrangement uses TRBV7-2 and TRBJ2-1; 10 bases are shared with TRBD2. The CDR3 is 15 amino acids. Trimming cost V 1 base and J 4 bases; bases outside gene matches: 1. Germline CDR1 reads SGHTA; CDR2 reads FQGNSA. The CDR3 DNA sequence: TGTGCCAGCAGCTTAGTGGGACTAGCGTACAATGAGCAGTTCTTC. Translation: CASSLVGLAYNEQFF.

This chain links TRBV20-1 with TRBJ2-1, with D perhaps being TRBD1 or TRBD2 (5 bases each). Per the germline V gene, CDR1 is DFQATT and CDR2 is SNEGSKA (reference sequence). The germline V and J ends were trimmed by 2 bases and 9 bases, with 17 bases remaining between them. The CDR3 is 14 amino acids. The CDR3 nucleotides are TGCAGTGCTAGATCGCCAAGCGGTAGGGGTGAGCAGTTCTTC. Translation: CSARSPSGRGEQFF.

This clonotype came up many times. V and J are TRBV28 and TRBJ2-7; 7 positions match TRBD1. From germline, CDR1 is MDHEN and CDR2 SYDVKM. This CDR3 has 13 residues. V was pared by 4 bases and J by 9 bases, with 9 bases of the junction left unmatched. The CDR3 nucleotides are TGTGCCAGCAGTTCCCCGGACAGGAAGGTGCAGTACTTC. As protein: CASSSPDRKVQYF.

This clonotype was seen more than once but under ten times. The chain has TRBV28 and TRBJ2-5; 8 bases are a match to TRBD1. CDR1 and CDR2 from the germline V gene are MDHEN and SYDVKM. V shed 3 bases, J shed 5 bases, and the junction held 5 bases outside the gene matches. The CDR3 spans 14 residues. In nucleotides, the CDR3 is TGTGCCAGCAGTTTGCCGGACAGGGTTGAGACCCAGTACTTC. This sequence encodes CASSLPDRVETQYF.

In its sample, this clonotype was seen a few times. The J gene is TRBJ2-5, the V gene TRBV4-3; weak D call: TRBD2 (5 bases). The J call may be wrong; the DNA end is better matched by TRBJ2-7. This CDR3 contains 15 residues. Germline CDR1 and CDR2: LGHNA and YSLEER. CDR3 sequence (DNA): TGCGCCAGCAGCCAAGTTATGGGCTTTAGCGACGAGCAGTACTTC. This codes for CASSQVMGFSDEQYF.

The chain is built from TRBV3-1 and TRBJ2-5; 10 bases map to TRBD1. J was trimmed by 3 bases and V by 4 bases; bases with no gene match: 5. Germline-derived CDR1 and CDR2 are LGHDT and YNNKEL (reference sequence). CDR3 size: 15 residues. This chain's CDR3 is CASSPETGGEETQYF. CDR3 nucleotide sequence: TGTGCCAGCAGCCCAGAGACAGGGGGCGAAGAGACCCAGTACTTC.

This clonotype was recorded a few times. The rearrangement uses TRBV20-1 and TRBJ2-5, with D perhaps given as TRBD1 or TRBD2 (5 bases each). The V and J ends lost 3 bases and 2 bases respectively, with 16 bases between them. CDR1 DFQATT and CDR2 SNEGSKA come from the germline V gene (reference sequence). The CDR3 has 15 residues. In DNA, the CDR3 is TGCAGTGCTAGCCCCGGATGGGGGACGCAAGAGACCCAGTACTTC. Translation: CSASPGWGTQETQYF.

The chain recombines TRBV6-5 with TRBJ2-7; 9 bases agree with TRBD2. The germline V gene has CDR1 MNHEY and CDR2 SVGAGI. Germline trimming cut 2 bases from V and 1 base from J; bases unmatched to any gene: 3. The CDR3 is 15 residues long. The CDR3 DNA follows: TGTGCCAGCAGTTACGCGCGGGAGGGGTCCTACGAGCAGTACTTC. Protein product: CASSYAREGSYEQYF.

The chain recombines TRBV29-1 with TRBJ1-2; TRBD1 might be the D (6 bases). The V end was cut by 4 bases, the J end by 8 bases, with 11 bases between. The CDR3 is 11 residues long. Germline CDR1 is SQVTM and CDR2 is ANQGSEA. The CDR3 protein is CSVVTGHGYTF. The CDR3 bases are TGCAGCGTTGTTACAGGGCACGGCTACACCTTC.

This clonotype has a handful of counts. The CDR3 protein is CASSARDLNLNTEAFF. CDR3 bases: TGTGCCAGCAGCGCTAGGGACCTCAATTTGAACACTGAAGCTTTCTTT. This chain links TRBV7-2 with TRBJ1-1, with TRBD1 as a possible D gene (5 bases). The ends were cut back, 5 bases at V and 0 bases at J, with 16 bases in the middle. The CDR3 has 16 amino acids. CDR1 and CDR2 from the germline V gene are SGHTA and FQGNSA. Variable domain in full (rest from reference TRBV7-2 and TRBJ1-1): GAGVSQSPSNKVTEKGKDVELRCDPISGHTALYWYRQSLGQGLEFLIYFQGNSAPDKSGLPSDRFSAERTGGSVSTLTIQRTQQEDSAVYLCASSARDLNLNTEAFFGQGTRLTVV.

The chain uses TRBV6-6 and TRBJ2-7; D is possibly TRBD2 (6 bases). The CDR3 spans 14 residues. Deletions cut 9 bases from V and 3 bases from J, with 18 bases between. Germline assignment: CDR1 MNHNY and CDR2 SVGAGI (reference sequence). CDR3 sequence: CASAMELASYEQYF. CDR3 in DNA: TGTGCCAGTGCGATGGAACTAGCCAGCTACGAGCAGTACTTC.

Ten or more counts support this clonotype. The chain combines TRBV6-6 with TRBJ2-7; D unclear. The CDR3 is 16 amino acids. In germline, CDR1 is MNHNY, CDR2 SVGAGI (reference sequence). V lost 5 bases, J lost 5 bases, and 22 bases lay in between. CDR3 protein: CASSQIRAKANHEQYF. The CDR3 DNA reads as TGTGCCAGCAGTCAAATTCGGGCGAAGGCGAACCACGAGCAGTACTTC.

The CDR3 loop is CASSEAHGDSYEQYF. CDR3 DNA: TGTGCCAGCAGTGAAGCGCACGGGGACTCCTACGAGCAGTACTTC. This sequence joins TRBV6-1 and TRBJ2-7; tentative D call: TRBD2 (5 bases). The CDR3 runs 15 residues. Trimming removed 0 bases from V and 0 bases from J, with 9 bases in between. The germline CDR1 and CDR2 sequences are MNHNS and SASEGT.